These 30 T cell receptor beta chains share one sample of origin, sequenced in a study of blood T cell repertoires in COVID-19. Sequencing was performed with immunoSEQ multiplex PCR; in TCRdb, only in-frame clones are kept and a portion is missing. The table includes roughly 500,000 clones, 80% to 90% detected once. Sequencing was performed on peripheral blood. Receptor source: a man younger than 30 with COVID-19, enrolled during active disease.

The chain couples TRBV19 to TRBJ2-3; 9 bases map to TRBD1. Germline trimming cut 4 bases from V and 2 bases from J; bases unmatched to any gene: 4. The CDR3 is 15 amino acids. Germline V gene lookup returns CDR1 LNHDA and CDR2 SQIVND (reference sequence). The CDR3 sequence is CASSNGQGPTDTQYF. DNA of the CDR3: TGTGCCAGTAGTAACGGACAGGGGCCCACAGATACGCAGTATTTT.

CDR3 in amino acids: CASSTLGPGTSGRWYNEQFF. The CDR3, as DNA: TGTGCCAGTAGTACCCTGGGGCCCGGGACTAGCGGGAGGTGGTACAATGAGCAGTTCTTC. This rearrangement joins TRBV19 to TRBJ2-1, with 15 nucleotides matching TRBD2. Germline V CDR1 and CDR2: LNHDA, SQIVND (reference sequence). Germline trimming cut 4 bases from V and 4 bases from J; bases unmatched to any gene: 14. The length of the CDR3 is 20 residues. Full variable domain (outside the CDR3, taken from reference TRBV19 and TRBJ2-1): DGGITQSPKYLFRKEGQNVTLSCEQNLNHDAMYWYRQDPGQGLRLIYYSQIVNDFQKGDIAEGYSVSREKKESFPLTVTSAQKNPTAFYLCASSTLGPGTSGRWYNEQFFGPGTRLTVL.

The V call is TRBV5-5, the J call TRBJ1-3; D possibly corresponds to TRBD1 (5 bases). From germline, CDR1 is SGHKS and CDR2 YYEKEE (reference sequence). Trimming removed 2 bases from V and 0 bases from J, with 15 bases in between. The CDR3 length is 17 residues. CDR3 amino acids: CASSFFDSLSSGNTIYF. The CDR3 DNA reads as TGTGCCAGCAGCTTTTTCGACAGCCTATCCTCTGGAAACACCATATATTTT.

DNA for the CDR3: TGTGCCAGCAGCCCTCGGACTAGCGGGGGTTACAATGAGCAGTTCTTC. Its translation: CASSPRTSGGYNEQFF. This chain links TRBV7-9 with TRBJ2-1; TRBD2 aligns across 13 bases. The length of the CDR3 is 16 residues. CDR1 and CDR2 (germline): SEHNR, FQNEAQ (reference sequence). J gave up 4 bases and V 5 bases, and 5 bases lay outside the gene matches.

The chain joins TRBV5-1 to TRBJ1-4, with no clear D. Germline V gives CDR1 SGHRS, CDR2 YFSETQ. CDR3 size: 14 residues. With 2 bases removed from V and 7 bases from J, the gap between germline ends came to 12 bases. CDR3 residues: CASSFSGEGEKLFF. The CDR3 nucleotides read TGCGCCAGCAGCTTTAGCGGGGAAGGTGAAAAACTGTTTTTT.

The CDR3 nucleotides read TGTGCCAGCAGCCAAGTATATCCTAGTGCCGAGCAGTACTTC. Protein: CASSQVYPSAEQYF. The J gene is TRBJ2-7, the V gene TRBV3-1 (or the pseudogene TRBV3-2), with unresolved D. Trimming removed 1 base at V and 6 bases at J, with 13 bases between. CDR3 size: 14 residues. Per germline, CDR1 LGHDT and CDR2 YNNKEL (reference sequence).

The V and J genes are TRBV11-3 and TRBJ2-3; 9 bases line up with TRBD2. V shed 1 base and J 1 base; nucleotides not matched to a gene: 9. This CDR3 comprises 18 residues. Germline V gene lookup returns CDR1 SGHNT and CDR2 YENEEA. CDR3 bases: TGTGCCAGCAGCTTAGGCGGTCAAGCGGGGGGTGGCACAGATACGCAGTATTTT. Translated, it gives CASSLGGQAGGGTDTQYF.

This chain uses TRBV2 with TRBJ2-1; TRBD2 matches at 9 bases. The CDR3 runs 16 residues. Germline V lookup: CDR1 SNHLY, CDR2 FYNNEI. Trimming cost V 3 bases and J 6 bases; bases outside gene matches: 9. As DNA, the CDR3 is TGTGCCAGCAGTGAGACGACTAGCGGTCACCGCAATGAGCAGTTCTTC. Its protein product is CASSETTSGHRNEQFF.

V gene TRBV5-1 combines with J gene TRBJ1-4; a possible D gene is TRBD1 (6 bases). The CDR3 extends over 14 amino acids. Deletions cut 0 bases from V and 12 bases from J, with 15 bases between. Germline V gene sequence: CDR1 SGHRS, CDR2 YFSETQ. CDR3 region: CASSLDPWTEQLFF. The CDR3 region has the DNA TGCGCCAGCAGCTTGGACCCCTGGACAGAGCAACTGTTTTTT.

This clone has just one count. The rearrangement joins TRBV18 to TRBJ2-2; possible D gene TRBD1, 6 bases. CDR3 length: 17 amino acids. Between the trimmed V and J ends, which lost 3 bases and 3 bases, there was a span of 17 bases. In germline, CDR1 is KGHSH, CDR2 LQKENI. CDR3 sequence: CASSPSIGQRDTGELFF. The CDR3 nucleotides are TGTGCCAGCTCACCGAGTATCGGACAGCGCGACACCGGGGAGCTGTTTTTT. Looking up the rest from reference TRBV18 and TRBJ2-2 gives the full variable domain: NAGVMQNPRHLVRRRGQEARLRCSPMKGHSHVYWYRQLPEEGLKFMVYLQKENIIDESGMPKERFSAEFPKEGPSILRIQQVVRGDSAAYFCASSPSIGQRDTGELFFGEGSRLTVL.

This sequence joins TRBV11-1 and TRBJ2-1; D gene ambiguous. V was trimmed by 2 bases and J by 3 bases, leaving 11 bases between them. CDR3 length: 15 amino acids. The germline gives CDR1 SGHAT, CDR2 FQDESV (reference sequence). DNA of the CDR3: TGTGCCAGCAGCTTACAGCGTGTAGGCTACAATGAGCAGTTCTTC. Protein product: CASSLQRVGYNEQFF.

The rearrangement links TRBV19 to TRBJ2-7, with D maybe TRBD2 (5 bases). The CDR3 runs 15 residues. The V end lost 3 bases, the J end lost 2 bases, and 14 bases lay between the germline ends. Germline V gene data show CDR1 as LNHDA and CDR2 as SQIVND (reference sequence). The CDR3 region has the DNA TGTGCCAGTAGTATTGGCCCACTAGTAACCTACGAGCAGTACTTC. Encoded protein: CASSIGPLVTYEQYF.

V usage is TRBV6-5 and J usage is TRBJ2-7, with a possible D match to TRBD1 (6 bases). This CDR3 is 13 amino acids long. Germline V gene data show CDR1 as MNHEY and CDR2 as SVGAGI. The germline V and J ends were trimmed by 9 bases and 4 bases, with 16 bases remaining between them. The CDR3 spells CASALQGRYEQYF. For the CDR3, the DNA is TGTGCCAGTGCCCTACAGGGCAGATACGAGCAGTACTTC.

The CDR3 sequence: CASTPGGNPGNEQFF. The CDR3 DNA sequence: TGTGCCAGCACCCCTGGGGGGAATCCGGGGAATGAGCAGTTCTTC. The rearrangement joins TRBV7-9 to TRBJ2-1, with D possibly TRBD2 on 6 matching bases. The CDR3 is made up of 15 amino acids. Per the germline V gene, CDR1 is SEHNR and CDR2 is FQNEAQ (reference sequence). Trimming took 7 bases from V and 7 from J, leaving 20 bases between them.

The rearrangement uses TRBV5-1 and TRBJ1-2, with 9 bases lining up with TRBD1. Germline CDR1 and CDR2: SGHRS and YFSETQ. This CDR3 has 14 residues. The J segment lost 2 bases and the V segment lost 2 bases, leaving 1 base of the junction unmatched. The CDR3 region is CASSLDRGNYGYTF. CDR3 sequence (DNA): TGCGCCAGCAGCTTAGACAGGGGGAACTATGGCTACACCTTC.

In nucleotides, the CDR3 is TGTGCCAGCAGTCGACAGGCCTCCTATAATTCACCCCTCCACTTT. Protein sequence: CASSRQASYNSPLHF. The V gene is TRBV5-6, the J gene TRBJ1-6, with a weak D call TRBD1 (6 bases). V was pared by 5 bases and J by 0 bases, with 9 bases between. Germline CDR1 is SGHDT and CDR2 is YYEEEE. The CDR3 loop spans 15 amino acids.

The rearrangement joins TRBV19 to TRBJ1-1, with 9 bases fitting TRBD1. The CDR3 is 14 residues long. CDR1 and CDR2 (germline): LNHDA, SQIVND (reference sequence). V gave up 5 bases and J gave up 7 bases; unmatched junction bases: 8. The CDR3 loop is CASSLGQGWSEAFF. The CDR3 nucleotides read TGTGCCAGTAGTCTAGGACAGGGGTGGAGTGAAGCTTTCTTT. The variable domain in full, completed from reference TRBV19 and TRBJ1-1, reads DGGITQSPKYLFRKEGQNVTLSCEQNLNHDAMYWYRQDPGQGLRLIYYSQIVNDFQKGDIAEGYSVSREKKESFPLTVTSAQKNPTAFYLCASSLGQGWSEAFFGQGTRLTVV.

The count of this clone is one. This sample also contains other DNA sequences that code for the same CDR3. This sequence joins TRBV20-1 and TRBJ1-2; D possibly corresponds to TRBD1 (5 bases). There are 11 residues in the CDR3. Germline assignment: CDR1 DFQATT and CDR2 SNEGSKA (reference sequence). The V gene lost 6 bases and the J gene lost 5 bases, with 10 bases spanning the gap. The CDR3 DNA is TGCAGTGCGTCGGGGGGGTATGGCTACACCTTC. This gives the protein CSASGGYGYTF.

This clone has a single count. V is TRBV18 and J is TRBJ2-2; D gene uncertain. CDR3 size: 14 residues. Trimming cost V 2 bases and J 3 bases, with 7 bases left between them. The germline CDR1 and CDR2 sequences are KGHSH and LQKENI. CDR3 in DNA: TGTGCCAGCTCACCAGGTTCAGACACCGGGGAGCTGTTTTTT. Its protein is CASSPGSDTGELFF.

The chain employs TRBV19 and TRBJ1-5; D possibly corresponds to TRBD1 (6 bases). Trimming shortened V by 3 bases and J by 3 bases, and 15 bases separated the two germline ends. This CDR3 spans 16 amino acids. In germline, CDR1 is LNHDA, CDR2 SQIVND (reference sequence). The CDR3 reads CASSMFGQSYNQPQHF. DNA for the CDR3: TGTGCCAGTAGTATGTTTGGACAGTCTTACAATCAGCCCCAGCATTTT.

The chain is built from TRBV25-1 and TRBJ2-2, with 9 bases fitting TRBD1. V trimming: 4 bases; J trimming: 3 bases; junction bases outside the gene matches: 9. The germline V gene encodes CDR1 MGHDK and CDR2 SYGVNS. There are 17 residues in the CDR3. The CDR3 DNA follows: TGTGCCAGCAGTGTGGCCTACAGGGGGCCGGACACCGGGGAGCTGTTTTTT. Encoded protein: CASSVAYRGPDTGELFF.

The chain combines TRBV2 with TRBJ2-2; 9 nucleotides line up with TRBD2. Germline lookup yields CDR1 SNHLY and CDR2 FYNNEI. V lost 3 bases, J lost 6 bases, and 5 bases stayed unmatched. The CDR3 runs to 15 residues. CDR3 nucleotides: TGTGCCAGCAGTGAGATAGCGGGAGCGTCCGGGGAGCTGTTTTTT. Amino acids: CASSEIAGASGELFF.

The chain combines TRBV10-3 with TRBJ2-1, with TRBD2 as a possible D gene (6 bases). V shed 9 bases and J shed 0 bases, with 9 bases lying between them. Germline lookup yields CDR1 ENHRY and CDR2 SYGVKD. The CDR3 runs to 13 residues. The chain's CDR3 is CAIGGNSYNEQFF. As DNA, the CDR3 is TGTGCCATTGGGGGGAACTCCTACAATGAGCAGTTCTTC.

This rearrangement joins TRBV11-3 to TRBJ2-7; 8 positions match TRBD2. The CDR3 is made up of 15 amino acids. From germline, CDR1 is SGHNT and CDR2 YENEEA. Trimming cost V 5 bases and J 0 bases; bases outside gene matches: 6. In nucleotides, the CDR3 is TGTGCCAGCAGCAAGAGCGGGGGTAGCTCCTACGAGCAGTACTTC. Amino acid sequence: CASSKSGGSSYEQYF. Together with reference TRBV11-3 and TRBJ2-7, the CDR3 gives the full variable domain: EAGVVQSPRYKIIEKKQPVAFWCNPISGHNTLYWYLQNLGQGPELLIRYENEEAVDDSQLPKDRFSAERLKGVDSTLKIQPAELGDSAVYLCASSKSGGSSYEQYFGPGTRLTVT.

This clone has a handful of counts. This chain joins TRBV12-3 or TRBV12-4 and TRBJ2-2, with 8 nucleotides matching TRBD2. The J segment lost 4 bases and the V segment lost 10 bases, leaving 5 bases of the junction unmatched. The CDR3 has 13 residues. For the CDR3, the DNA is TGTGCCAACGGACTAGCCCCCACCGGGGAGCTGTTTTTT. Translation: CANGLAPTGELFF.

V usage is TRBV7-2 and J usage is TRBJ2-3; perhaps TRBD1 as D (5 bases). The germline V and J ends were trimmed by 4 bases and 7 bases, with 15 bases remaining between them. The CDR3 totals 14 residues. Germline V gene lookup returns CDR1 SGHTA and CDR2 FQGNSA. CDR3 sequence: CASSSRQGANTQYF. CDR3 nucleotide sequence: TGTGCCAGCAGCTCCAGGCAGGGTGCGAATACGCAGTATTTT.

The rearrangement links TRBV18 to TRBJ1-1, with 8 bases identical to TRBD1. This CDR3 spans 18 amino acids. The germline V gene encodes CDR1 KGHSH and CDR2 LQKENI. V gave up 1 base and J gave up 0 bases; unmatched junction bases: 10. CDR3 loop: CASSPRTGQVKLNTEAFF. CDR3 nucleotide sequence: TGTGCCAGCTCACCACGGACGGGACAGGTAAAACTGAACACTGAAGCTTTCTTT.

V usage is TRBV5-1 and J usage is TRBJ2-1; 8 bases line up with TRBD1. Germline values: CDR1 SGHRS, CDR2 YFSETQ. CDR3 length: 14 residues. Trimming removed 7 bases from V and 5 bases from J; junction bases left unmatched: 8. The CDR3 sequence: CASSNPTGDNEQFF. The CDR3 DNA sequence: TGCGCCAGCTCCAATCCGACAGGGGACAATGAGCAGTTCTTC.

This sequence joins TRBV15 and TRBJ2-7; TRBD2 matches 8 bases. V was clipped by 5 bases and J by 4 bases; unmatched bases: 7. CDR3 size: 14 residues. Germline loops: CDR1 LNHNV, CDR2 YYDKDF (reference sequence). This CDR3 reads CATSHPGLVYEQYF. The CDR3, as DNA: TGTGCCACCAGCCATCCGGGACTAGTGTACGAGCAGTACTTC.

This clone is a singleton in its sample. The V gene is TRBV5-6, the J gene TRBJ1-4; possibly TRBD1 for D (5 bases). Trimming removed 1 base at V and 7 bases at J, with 11 bases between. Germline CDR1 is SGHDT and CDR2 is YYEEEE. The CDR3 sequence is 14 residues long. In DNA form, the CDR3 reads TGTGCCAGCAGCTTGTGGCAGGGTGGTGAAAAACTGTTTTTT. Its translation: CASSLWQGGEKLFF.